This TCR beta chain was identified in a study of blood T cell repertoires in COVID-19. On the study more broadly: Whether acute or convalescent, the COVID-19 samples came from the United States, Italy and Spain.

The CDR3 is 18 amino acids. Germline values: CDR1 PRHDT, CDR2 FYEKMQ (reference sequence). The J segment lost 4 bases and the V segment lost 0 bases, leaving 14 bases of the junction unmatched. Clones were sequenced by immunoSEQ multiplex PCR, and TCRdb holds only the in-frame ones, with some missing. The table includes some 250,000 clones, roughly 80% detected once. The sequence was collected from a woman older than 75 with acute or convalescent COVID-19. Sequenced sample: peripheral blood. This chain links TRBV13 with TRBJ2-5, with 7 bases that match TRBD2. The CDR3 region is CASSLGGARGKRGETQYF. The CDR3 DNA is TGTGCCAGCAGCTTAGGAGGGGCGCGGGGGAAAAGGGGAGAGACCCAGTACTTC.